Described below is a single TCR beta chain sequence and its context. The antigen remains undetermined. Trimming cost V 0 bases and J 7 bases; bases outside gene matches: 8. CDR1 is SGHRS, CDR2 YFSETQ, per germline. The CDR3 is 15 amino acids. The TCR beta CDR3 regions underwent amplification using RNA transcripts as the source. TCR CDR3 regions were first amplified by RT-PCR with HTBI primers. MiXCR, applied by TCRdb to the multiplex PCR reads, yields one record per CDR3 protein. The table shows 700,000 or so distinct CDR3 sequences, with over 15% occurring only once. The sample originates from a study of T cells in Graves' hyperthyroidism and ophthalmopathy. The study's findings and limits: Most clonotypes expanded in the thyroid (above 0.001) were also present in blood.

An absence of ophthalmopathy progression within 18 months meant stable Graves' hyperthyroidism. Each diagnosis drew on symptoms, thyroxine, TRAb, thyroid ultrasound and orbital computed tomography findings. Specimen: blood. This receptor was taken from a man younger than 30 with Graves' hyperthyroidism. V and J are TRBV5-1 and TRBJ2-5; 8 positions agree with TRBD1. The CDR3 sequence is CASSLGDRRGVTQYF. The CDR3 DNA reads TGCGCCAGCAGCTTGGGGGACAGGCGAGGGGTGACCCAGTACTTC.